The 5 T cell receptor beta chains below were found in one sample sequenced in a study of tumor T cells in aggressive B-cell lymphoma. TCRdb's copy holds only in-frame clones and misses some; the assay was immunoSEQ multiplex PCR. The sample contains fewer than 7,000 clones, over 65% of which appear only once. Sequenced input: tumor tissue. The receptor set was obtained from an adult with diffuse large B cell lymphoma.

This clone was seen just once. V gene TRBV7-9 combines with J gene TRBJ2-5; 7 bases agree with TRBD1. The CDR3 extends over 15 amino acids. Germline V gives CDR1 SEHNR, CDR2 FQNEAQ (reference sequence). V shed 0 bases and J 3 bases; nucleotides not matched to a gene: 4. CDR3: CASSLATGTEETQYF. The CDR3 bases are TGTGCCAGCAGCTTAGCCACCGGGACAGAAGAGACCCAGTACTTC.

The V call is TRBV2, the J call TRBJ1-2; D uncertain. Germline V gene lookup returns CDR1 SNHLY and CDR2 FYNNEI. Trimming removed 4 bases from V and 0 bases from J, with 9 bases in between. The CDR3 runs to 14 residues. DNA for the CDR3: TGTGCCAGCAGTGGTTCCACGGCTAACTATGGCTACACCTTC. Translated, it gives CASSGSTANYGYTF.

This clone was found a few times. J is TRBJ2-3 and V is TRBV27; 7 bases fit TRBD2. Trimming removed 3 bases from V and 2 bases from J; junction bases left unmatched: 8. The CDR3 covers 16 residues. CDR1 is MNHEY, CDR2 SMNVEV, per germline (reference sequence). The DNA for the CDR3 is TGTGCCAGCAGTTTGGGGGAGGGCCCTTTCACAGATACGCAGTATTTT. Protein product: CASSLGEGPFTDTQYF.

The J gene is TRBJ2-7, the V gene TRBV11-1; the match to TRBD2 covers 8 bases. Germline loops: CDR1 SGHAT, CDR2 FQDESV (reference sequence). V lost 10 bases and J lost 1; bases outside the gene matches: 9. The CDR3 consists of 14 residues. The CDR3 is CATQRSGGSYEQYF. The CDR3 DNA reads TGTGCCACCCAGCGGAGCGGGGGATCCTACGAGCAGTACTTC.

With respect to this clone: This sample also contains other DNA sequences that code for the same CDR3. The chain uses TRBV4-3 and TRBJ2-7, with 9 bases lining up with TRBD1. This CDR3 contains 16 residues. Germline CDR1 and CDR2: LGHNA and YSLEER. J was trimmed by 2 bases and V by 0 bases; bases with no gene match: 5. CDR3 in DNA: TGCGCCAGCAGCCAAGATATGGGACAGGGACCCTACGAGCAGTACTTC. It yields the protein CASSQDMGQGPYEQYF.